This is a list of T cell receptor beta chains from one sample in a study of T-cell memory formation after mild COVID-19. MiXCR was run by TCRdb on the 5' RACE reads, yielding one entry per CDR3 protein. This table holds approximately 240,000 distinct CDR3 sequences, roughly 15% found once. Sequences were obtained from PBMCs or a T cell subset sorted from them (not recorded which). These receptors came from a man aged 18 to 30 who had mild COVID-19 (a few samples of this study predate the infection). Cell type and time point are not known. CDR3s include the opening cysteine and the closing phenylalanine or tryptophan. Each record gives: CDR3 protein, CDR3 DNA, D gene, J gene, V gene, clone size. A D gene is named only where the DNA matches it firmly. Clone size is given for some rows only: seen once, a few or many times, or a class if the clone is expanded.

CDR3 protein: CASSLGRFTGELFF; CDR3 DNA: TGTGCCAGCAGCTTGGGGCGGTTCACCGGGGAGCTGTTTTTT; D gene: -; J gene: TRBJ2-2; V gene: TRBV5-6; clone size: few
CDR3 protein: CASSPQPGSNYGYTF; CDR3 DNA: TGCGCCAGCAGCCCCCAGCCGGGCTCGAACTATGGCTACACCTTC; D gene: -; J gene: TRBJ1-2; V gene: TRBV5-1; clone size: -
CDR3 protein: CASSVGSGVSTEAFF; CDR3 DNA: TGTGCCAGCAGCGTAGGCTCAGGGGTAAGCACTGAAGCTTTCTTT; D gene: -; J gene: TRBJ1-1; V gene: TRBV9; clone size: few
CDR3 protein: CASSIQGAGEKLFF; CDR3 DNA: TGCGCCAGCAGCATACAGGGGGCAGGGGAAAAACTGTTTTTT; D gene: TRBD1; J gene: TRBJ1-4; V gene: TRBV4-3; clone size: few
CDR3 protein: CASRSIRGGNEQYF; CDR3 DNA: TGTGCCAGCAGATCCATCCGGGGGGGTAACGAGCAGTACTTC; D gene: TRBD2; J gene: TRBJ2-7; V gene: TRBV7-9; clone size: -
CDR3 protein: CSTLAGVPDTQYF; CDR3 DNA: TGCAGCACCTTAGCGGGGGTACCAGATACGCAGTATTTT; D gene: TRBD2; J gene: TRBJ2-3; V gene: TRBV29-1; clone size: few
CDR3 protein: CASSSNEQFF; CDR3 DNA: TGTGCCAGCAGCTCGAATGAGCAGTTCTTC; D gene: -; J gene: TRBJ2-1; V gene: TRBV7-9; clone size: once
CDR3 protein: CSARARTGGFNQPQHF; CDR3 DNA: TGCAGTGCTAGAGCCCGAACGGGCGGCTTCAATCAGCCCCAGCATTTT; D gene: -; J gene: TRBJ1-5; V gene: TRBV20-1; clone size: -
CDR3 protein: CASSRFGKDTEAFF; CDR3 DNA: TGTGCCAGCAGTCGATTCGGGAAAGACACTGAAGCTTTCTTT; D gene: -; J gene: TRBJ1-1; V gene: TRBV6-5; clone size: once
CDR3 protein: CASSPTGGYQPQHF; CDR3 DNA: TGTGCCAGCTCACCGACAGGAGGGTATCAGCCCCAGCATTTT; D gene: -; J gene: TRBJ1-5; V gene: TRBV18; clone size: -
CDR3 protein: CASSLVWAAQETQYF; CDR3 DNA: TGTGCCAGCAGCTTAGTGTGGGCAGCACAAGAGACCCAGTACTTC; D gene: -; J gene: TRBJ2-5; V gene: TRBV7-6; clone size: -
CDR3 protein: CASSLGDSNQPQHF; CDR3 DNA: TGTGCCAGCAGTTTAGGGGACAGCAATCAGCCCCAGCATTTT; D gene: -; J gene: TRBJ1-5; V gene: TRBV12-3/TRBV12-4; clone size: few
CDR3 protein: CASSVDRVVEAFF; CDR3 DNA: TGCGCCAGCAGCGTGGACAGGGTCGTCGAAGCTTTCTTT; D gene: TRBD1; J gene: TRBJ1-1; V gene: TRBV5-1; clone size: -
CDR3 protein: CASSPGEYGSTDTQYF; CDR3 DNA: TGTGCCAGCAGTCCCGGGGAGTACGGAAGCACAGATACGCAGTATTTT; D gene: -; J gene: TRBJ2-3; V gene: TRBV11-3; clone size: -
CDR3 protein: CASSGDGGYGYTF; CDR3 DNA: TGTGCCAGCAGTGGAGACGGAGGCTATGGCTACACCTTC; D gene: -; J gene: TRBJ1-2; V gene: TRBV2; clone size: -
CDR3 protein: CASSLQGGGFNSPLHF; CDR3 DNA: TGTGCCAGCAGCTTGCAAGGGGGAGGGTTCAATTCACCCCTCCACTTT; D gene: -; J gene: TRBJ1-6; V gene: TRBV7-2; clone size: -
CDR3 protein: CATSLGMGTETQYF; CDR3 DNA: TGTGCCACGAGTCTAGGAATGGGCACAGAGACCCAGTACTTC; D gene: -; J gene: TRBJ2-5; V gene: TRBV10-3; clone size: few
CDR3 protein: CASSRGQENTGELFF; CDR3 DNA: TGTGCCAGCAGCCGGGGACAGGAGAACACCGGGGAGCTGTTTTTT; D gene: TRBD1; J gene: TRBJ2-2; V gene: TRBV5-5; clone size: -
CDR3 protein: CASSIRPAGTGELFF; CDR3 DNA: TGTGCCAGCAGTATAAGACCCGCAGGGACCGGGGAGCTGTTTTTT; D gene: -; J gene: TRBJ2-2; V gene: TRBV12-3/TRBV12-4; clone size: many
CDR3 protein: CASSPTGQSDGYGYTF; CDR3 DNA: TGCGCCAGCAGCCCGACTGGACAAAGTGATGGCTATGGCTACACCTTC; D gene: -; J gene: TRBJ1-2; V gene: TRBV5-1; clone size: -
CDR3 protein: CASWDRATEAFF; CDR3 DNA: TGTGCCAGTTGGGACAGGGCAACTGAAGCTTTCTTT; D gene: TRBD1; J gene: TRBJ1-1; V gene: TRBV28; clone size: once
CDR3 protein: CASSSGTGVSGANVLTF; CDR3 DNA: TGTGCCAGCAGCTCCGGGACAGGAGTTTCTGGGGCCAACGTCCTGACTTTC; D gene: TRBD1; J gene: TRBJ2-6; V gene: TRBV7-9; clone size: -
CDR3 protein: CASRVNPGDTGELFF; CDR3 DNA: TGTGCCAGCAGGGTAAACCCGGGGGACACCGGGGAGCTGTTTTTT; D gene: -; J gene: TRBJ2-2; V gene: TRBV9; clone size: -
CDR3 protein: CASSRMTGDTEAFF; CDR3 DNA: TGCGCCAGCAGCCGGATGACAGGGGACACTGAAGCTTTCTTT; D gene: TRBD1; J gene: TRBJ1-1; V gene: TRBV4-1; clone size: -
CDR3 protein: CAWSVAANSPLHF; CDR3 DNA: TGTGCCTGGAGTGTTGCAGCGAATTCACCCCTCCACTTT; D gene: -; J gene: TRBJ1-6; V gene: TRBV30; clone size: few
CDR3 protein: CASSPGDGTQYF; CDR3 DNA: TGTGCCAGCAGCCCCGGGGATGGTACGCAGTATTTT; D gene: -; J gene: TRBJ2-3; V gene: TRBV7-2; clone size: -
CDR3 protein: CASSPLTSGWDTQYF; CDR3 DNA: TGTGCCAGCAGTCCCCTGACTAGCGGATGGGATACGCAGTATTTT; D gene: TRBD2; J gene: TRBJ2-3; V gene: TRBV6-5; clone size: -
CDR3 protein: CASSLVPGQQETQYF; CDR3 DNA: TGCGCCAGCAGCTTGGTCCCTGGACAGCAAGAGACCCAGTACTTC; D gene: -; J gene: TRBJ2-5; V gene: TRBV5-1; clone size: many
CDR3 protein: CASSLRQDGTQYF; CDR3 DNA: TGTGCCAGCTCTCTCCGACAAGATGGGACCCAGTACTTC; D gene: -; J gene: TRBJ2-5; V gene: TRBV18; clone size: -
CDR3 protein: CASSYGGRGHYTF; CDR3 DNA: TGTGCCAGCAGTTACGGGGGCAGGGGACACTACACCTTC; D gene: -; J gene: TRBJ1-2; V gene: TRBV6-6; clone size: -
CDR3 protein: CSVRLSDYQPQHF; CDR3 DNA: TGCAGCGTTAGGCTCAGCGACTATCAGCCCCAGCATTTT; D gene: -; J gene: TRBJ1-5; V gene: TRBV29-1; clone size: -
CDR3 protein: CSARDLVGAWDTQYF; CDR3 DNA: TGCAGTGCTAGAGATCTCGTGGGGGCCTGGGATACGCAGTATTTT; D gene: -; J gene: TRBJ2-3; V gene: TRBV20-1; clone size: -
CDR3 protein: CASSNTGWDYEKLFF; CDR3 DNA: TGTGCCAGCAGTAACACAGGGTGGGACTATGAAAAACTGTTTTTT; D gene: -; J gene: TRBJ1-4; V gene: TRBV7-2; clone size: -
CDR3 protein: CASSPNRAGTDTQYF; CDR3 DNA: TGTGCCAGCAGTCCAAACAGGGCTGGCACAGATACGCAGTATTTT; D gene: -; J gene: TRBJ2-3; V gene: TRBV28; clone size: -
CDR3 protein: CASRDDVTRNEQFF; CDR3 DNA: TGTGCCAGCAGAGATGACGTAACCCGGAATGAGCAGTTCTTC; D gene: -; J gene: TRBJ2-1; V gene: TRBV27; clone size: -
CDR3 protein: CASSPPSLGREQFF; CDR3 DNA: TGTGCCAGCTCACCACCCAGCCTAGGTCGGGAGCAGTTCTTC; D gene: -; J gene: TRBJ2-1; V gene: TRBV18; clone size: few
CDR3 protein: CASSPGTAPGQPQHF; CDR3 DNA: TGTGCCAGCAGCCCGGGGACAGCCCCAGGGCAGCCCCAGCATTTT; D gene: TRBD1; J gene: TRBJ1-5; V gene: TRBV7-2; clone size: few
CDR3 protein: CSARAGSNQPQHF; CDR3 DNA: TGCAGTGCTAGAGCTGGCAGCAATCAGCCCCAGCATTTT; D gene: -; J gene: TRBJ1-5; V gene: TRBV20-1; clone size: few
CDR3 protein: CASRRDRAIAGYTF; CDR3 DNA: TGTGCCAGCAGACGGGACAGGGCCATTGCGGGCTACACCTTC; D gene: TRBD1; J gene: TRBJ1-2; V gene: TRBV12-3/TRBV12-4; clone size: few
CDR3 protein: CASSPGPWSDNEQYF; CDR3 DNA: TGCGCCAGCAGCCCGGGGCCTTGGTCGGATAACGAGCAGTACTTC; D gene: -; J gene: TRBJ2-7; V gene: TRBV4-1; clone size: few